Each of the 9 T cell receptor beta chains below was sequenced from the same sample in a study of shared clonotypes between healthy human individuals. Sequenced by immunoSEQ multiplex PCR; TCRdb stores in-frame clones only, minus some. Here the sample spans more than 400,000 clones, 90% to 96% being singletons. Sequenced material: naive CD4+ T cells sorted from blood. This sample's subset: CD45RA+ positively selected. These TCRs come from a woman aged 25 to 39 in good health.

The gene calls are TRBV28 and TRBJ2-7; D is unresolved. Germline V lookup: CDR1 MDHEN, CDR2 SYDVKM. CDR3 length: 14 amino acids. V was cut by 2 bases and J by 4 bases, with 12 bases left in between. CDR3: CASSLSQASYEQYF. CDR3 DNA: TGTGCCAGCAGTTTAAGCCAGGCAAGTTACGAGCAGTACTTC.

The chain combines TRBV14 with TRBJ2-6; weak D call: TRBD2 (5 bases). The CDR3 has 19 amino acids. Between the trimmed V and J ends, which lost 4 bases and 4 bases, there was a span of 23 bases. In germline, CDR1 is SGHDN, CDR2 FVKESK. CDR3 sequence (DNA): TGTGCCAGCAGCCCCCACCCCCGGGGTTTCTCTCTGGGGGCCAACGTCCTGACTTTC. Encoded protein: CASSPHPRGFSLGANVLTF.

The V gene is TRBV5-1, the J gene TRBJ1-1; D gene uncertain. Germline assignment: CDR1 SGHRS and CDR2 YFSETQ. The CDR3 loop spans 13 amino acids. The ends were cut back, 0 bases at V and 1 base at J, with 4 bases in the middle. This CDR3 is CASSLVWNTEAFF. The CDR3 region has the DNA TGCGCCAGCAGCTTGGTCTGGAACACTGAAGCTTTCTTT.

The J gene is TRBJ2-5, the V gene TRBV5-1; either TRBD1 or TRBD2 may fit D (5 bases each). The J call could be wrong; TRBJ2-7 is a better fit for the DNA end. This CDR3 is built from 14 residues. Germline V gene sequence: CDR1 SGHRS, CDR2 YFSETQ. The CDR3 nucleotides are TGCGCCAGCAGCTTGGAAGGGGAGCCCTACGAGCAGTACTTC. Translating gives CASSLEGEPYEQYF.

About this clone itself: The same CDR3 also results from other DNA sequences found in this sample. The chain employs TRBV19 and TRBJ2-5; 9 bases are shared with TRBD2. Germline V lookup: CDR1 LNHDA, CDR2 SQIVND (reference sequence). The CDR3 spans 14 residues. With 3 bases clipped from V and 5 bases from J, the junction kept 4 bases outside the gene matches. The CDR3 nucleotides read TGTGCCAGTAGTATCGTAGCGGGAGAGGAGACCCAGTACTTC. Protein sequence: CASSIVAGEETQYF.

The rearrangement uses TRBV5-6 and TRBJ2-7; TRBD1 aligns across 7 bases. The CDR3 is 15 amino acids. Germline CDR1 reads SGHDT; CDR2 reads YYEEEE. The J segment lost 2 bases and the V segment lost 2 bases, leaving 7 bases of the junction unmatched. In DNA, the CDR3 is TGTGCCAGCAGCTTATTACAGGGGACAACCTACGAGCAGTACTTC. It encodes CASSLLQGTTYEQYF.

This chain connects TRBV11-2 to TRBJ2-3; D perhaps matches TRBD1 (7 bases). In germline, CDR1 is SGHAT, CDR2 FQNNGV. The CDR3 runs to 15 residues. V was cut by 2 bases and J by 3 bases, with 12 bases left in between. CDR3 in DNA: TGTGCCAGCAGCTTACAGGGGGGATCTACAGATACGCAGTATTTT. Translated, it gives CASSLQGGSTDTQYF.

The table lists this clone with a count of one. The rearrangement links TRBV15 to TRBJ1-5; possible D gene TRBD1, 5 bases. V lost 2 bases to trimming and J lost 4 bases, with 9 bases between them. The CDR3 has 14 residues. Germline-derived CDR1 and CDR2 are LNHNV and YYDKDF (reference sequence). The CDR3 loop reads CATSRRQTNQPQHF. In DNA form, the CDR3 reads TGTGCCACCAGCAGAAGACAGACTAATCAGCCCCAGCATTTT.

CDR3 coding DNA: TGTGCCAGCACCCCGACAGGGAAAACAGATACGCAGTATTTT. As protein: CASTPTGKTDTQYF. V gene TRBV28 combines with J gene TRBJ2-3; TRBD1 aligns across 7 bases. Germline loops: CDR1 MDHEN, CDR2 SYDVKM. The CDR3 loop spans 14 amino acids. After removal of 7 bases from V and 3 bases from J, the junction contained 7 bases not matched to a gene.